Each of the 7 T cell receptor beta chains below was sequenced from the same sample in a study of blood T cell repertoires in COVID-19. The data were produced by immunoSEQ multiplex PCR, yet TCRdb's version contains in-frame clones alone and is incomplete. The top ten clones hold 10% to 15% of a sample with around 59,000 clones, almost 80% of them seen once. Sequenced input: peripheral blood. Source of these receptors: an elderly man with acute or convalescent COVID-19.

The chain recombines TRBV6-5 with TRBJ1-1; TRBD1 matches 10 bases. The V and J ends lost 5 bases and 2 bases, in that order; junction bases with no gene match: 2. Germline lookup yields CDR1 MNHEY and CDR2 SVGAGI. CDR3 length equals 14 residues. CDR3 DNA sequence: TGTGCCAGCAGTCGACAGGGGGCAAACACTGAAGCTTTCTTT. It yields the protein CASSRQGANTEAFF.

The chain couples TRBV2 to TRBJ1-1; no reliable D call. CDR1 and CDR2 (germline): SNHLY, FYNNEI. V was trimmed by 6 bases and J by 1 base, leaving 9 bases between them. The CDR3 extends over 13 amino acids. The DNA for the CDR3 is TGTGCCAGCAGACTCCGTCCGAACACTGAAGCTTTCTTT. Translating gives CASRLRPNTEAFF. Full variable domain (remainder filled in from reference TRBV2 and TRBJ1-1): EPEVTQTPSHQVTQMGQEVILRCVPISNHLYFYWYRQILGQKVEFLVSFYNNEISEKSEIFDDQFSVERPDGSNFTLKIRSTKLEDSAMYFCASRLRPNTEAFFGQGTRLTVV.

The rearrangement links TRBV5-1 to TRBJ1-4; D is unresolved. Germline CDR1 is SGHRS and CDR2 is YFSETQ. The length of the CDR3 is 13 residues. Trimming cost V 4 bases and J 8 bases, with 12 bases left between them. Here the CDR3 reads CASSLGMEEKLFF. In DNA form, the CDR3 reads TGCGCCAGCAGCCTCGGGATGGAGGAAAAACTGTTTTTT.

V usage is TRBV11-2 and J usage is TRBJ2-7; no clear D. The CDR3 contains 13 residues. Trimming removed 5 bases from V and 3 bases from J, with 11 bases in between. Germline V gene sequence: CDR1 SGHAT, CDR2 FQNNGV. CDR3 DNA: TGTGCCAGCAGCCCCGGCGGCAGCTACGAGCAGTACTTC. Translating gives CASSPGGSYEQYF.

The V gene is TRBV7-6, the J gene TRBJ2-2; 10 nucleotides agree with TRBD2. CDR1 and CDR2 from the germline V gene are SGHVS and FNYEAQ. V lost 4 bases to trimming and J lost 4 bases; unmatched junction nucleotides: 3. There are 15 residues in the CDR3. Here the CDR3 DNA reads TGTGCCAGCAGCTCATGGACTAGCGGCACCGGGGAGCTGTTTTTT. Protein sequence: CASSSWTSGTGELFF.

The V gene is TRBV28, the J gene TRBJ2-7; 9 bases map to TRBD1. V was clipped by 7 bases and J by 6 bases; unmatched bases: 7. CDR1 MDHEN and CDR2 SYDVKM come from the germline V gene. The CDR3 length is 13 residues. This CDR3 is CASMDRGMGEQYF. The DNA for the CDR3 is TGTGCCAGCATGGACAGGGGAATGGGCGAGCAGTACTTC.

The CDR3 reads CASSSQGQPNSPLHF. In DNA, the CDR3 is TGTGCCAGCAGCTCTCAAGGACAGCCAAATTCACCCCTCCACTTT. The chain has TRBV7-8 and TRBJ1-6, with TRBD1 as a possible D gene (6 bases). This CDR3 has 15 amino acids. V was cut by 4 bases and J by 7 bases, with 14 bases left in between. CDR1 is SGHVS, CDR2 FQNEAQ, per germline.